The rows below give T cell receptor beta chains drawn from one sample of a study of blood T cell repertoires in COVID-19. Assay: immunoSEQ multiplex PCR; the TCRdb copy retains only in-frame clones and omits some. The table records about 270,000 clones, 75% to 90% of them present only once. The sequencing sample was made of PBMCs or T cells enriched from blood (not recorded which). These receptors originate from a woman aged 25 to 39 with acute COVID-19. CDR3s include the opening cysteine and the closing phenylalanine or tryptophan. A D gene is named only where the DNA matches it firmly. Clone size is stated in some rows and not others, as once, few, many or a class when expanded.

TRBV27,TRBJ1-5,12,NA,NA,TGTGCCAGCTCCTATAGCAATCAGCCCCAGCATTTT,CASSYSNQPQHF
TRBV19,TRBJ2-3,16,NA,TRBD1,TGTGCCAGTAGCCAAGCAGACAGGGGGAGCACAGATACGCAGTATTTT,CASSQADRGSTDTQYF
TRBV27,TRBJ2-7,14,NA,NA,TGTGCCAGCAGTTTACGGCAGGGGCCCTACGAGCAGTACTTC,CASSLRQGPYEQYF
TRBV5-5,TRBJ2-2,18,NA,TRBD1,TGTGCCAGCAGCGAAGATTACCGGGACAGGAAATTCACCGGGGAGCTGTTTTTT,CASSEDYRDRKFTGELFF
TRBV6-1,TRBJ1-2,15,once,TRBD1,TGTGCCAGCAGTGATGACGGAACAGGGGTGGCCTACTACACCTTC,CASSDDGTGVAYYTF
TRBV19,TRBJ2-7,16,once,NA,TGTGCCAGTAGTACGTCTGACAATTGGGGAGTCGGGGAGCAGTACTTC,CASSTSDNWGVGEQYF
TRBV19,TRBJ2-1,16,NA,TRBD2,TGTGCCAGTAGTCCCCGCGGGGGGGGGCGCGACAATGAGCAGTTCTTC,CASSPRGGGRDNEQFF
TRBV9,TRBJ2-2,16,NA,NA,TGTGCCAGCAGCGCAGAATCGGAGTTGTACACCGGGGAGCTGTTTTTT,CASSAESELYTGELFF
TRBV5-1,TRBJ2-2,12,once,NA,TGCGCCAGCAGCCTCTCCCCCGGGGAGCTGTTTTTT,CASSLSPGELFF
TRBV27,TRBJ2-1,13,NA,NA,TGTGCCAGCACTTCGGGGACCTACAATGAGCAGTTCTTC,CASTSGTYNEQFF
TRBV28,TRBJ2-3,14,NA,NA,TGTGCCAGCACGTGGGGGGTCGGCACAGATACGCAGTATTTT,CASTWGVGTDTQYF
TRBV6-5,TRBJ1-1,14,NA,TRBD1,TGTGCCAGCAACACGGGACAGGGAAACACTGAAGCTTTCTTT,CASNTGQGNTEAFF
TRBV2,TRBJ2-5,14,NA,TRBD2,TGTGCCAGCTACGGACTAGCGGGTGCAGAGACCCAGTACTTC,CASYGLAGAETQYF
TRBV5-1,TRBJ2-7,18,once,TRBD1,TGCGCCAGCAGCCCTCTTTTTGGCAGGGACAGGGACTCCTACGAGCAGTACTTC,CASSPLFGRDRDSYEQYF
TRBV27,TRBJ2-1,15,NA,NA,TGTGCCAGCAGCCTTAGCGGTAGCTCCTACAATGAGCAGTTCTTC,CASSLSGSSYNEQFF
TRBV5-1,TRBJ1-1,17,NA,NA,TGCGCCAGCAGCTTGGGAGGTGGGGCAGGGATGAACACTGAAGCTTTCTTT,CASSLGGGAGMNTEAFF
TRBV7-2,TRBJ1-5,15,NA,NA,TGTGCCAGCAGCTTAGTACAGGGAGGGAATCAGCCCCAGCATTTT,CASSLVQGGNQPQHF
TRBV9,TRBJ2-7,14,NA,NA,TGTGCCAGCAGCGTCCAAGAAGCCGCCTACGAGCAGTACTTC,CASSVQEAAYEQYF
TRBV3-1/TRBV3-2,TRBJ2-6,20,NA,TRBD2,TGTGCCAGCAGCCCCCTCCCGGGACTAGCGGGAGATTCGGGGGCCAACGTCCTGACTTTC,CASSPLPGLAGDSGANVLTF
TRBV28,TRBJ2-7,15,few,NA,TGTGCCAGCAGTTTCGCGGAAGGCGGGCCCTACGAGCAGTACTTC,CASSFAEGGPYEQYF
TRBV28,TRBJ1-3,17,once,NA,TGTGCCAGCAGTTCATCCCTCAGGGGTCAATCTGGAAACACCATATATTTT,CASSSSLRGQSGNTIYF
TRBV27,TRBJ2-7,15,NA,NA,TGTGCCAGCACCTCGGGACTCTTAAGCTCCTACGAGCAGTACTTC,CASTSGLLSSYEQYF
TRBV19,TRBJ1-5,15,NA,NA,TGTGCCAGTAGCTGGGGGCAGTATAGCAATCAGCCCCAGCATTTT,CASSWGQYSNQPQHF
TRBV11-3,TRBJ2-1,16,NA,TRBD1,TGTGCCAGCAGCCGGGGCACAGGGGGAGGCTACAATGAGCAGTTCTTC,CASSRGTGGGYNEQFF
TRBV5-4,TRBJ2-4,18,NA,TRBD1,TGTGCCAGCAGCTTGGCCGGCCGGGACAGGCCGGCCAAAAACATTCAGTACTTC,CASSLAGRDRPAKNIQYF
TRBV13,TRBJ2-3,15,NA,TRBD1,TGTGCCAGCAGCCTCAGACAGGGTCGGCCAGATACGCAGTATTTT,CASSLRQGRPDTQYF
TRBV13,TRBJ2-1,14,NA,TRBD2,TGTGCCAGCAGCTCGTGGGGGGGGTCTAGTGAGCAGTTCTTC,CASSSWGGSSEQFF
TRBV3-1/TRBV3-2,TRBJ1-1,15,NA,NA,TGTGCCAGCAGCCAATCGGACAGCGGGAGCACTGAAGCTTTCTTT,CASSQSDSGSTEAFF
TRBV5-4,TRBJ2-7,14,NA,NA,TGTGCCAGCAGCCCCAGCGGATCCTCCTACGAGCAGTACTTC,CASSPSGSSYEQYF
TRBV9,TRBJ2-1,15,NA,TRBD2,TGTGCCAGCAGCGTAGGGACTAGCGGGCGCAATGAGCAGTTCTTC,CASSVGTSGRNEQFF
TRBV19,TRBJ1-1,15,few,NA,TGTGCCAGTGGCTATGCGTTGGGCACGAACACTGAAGCTTTCTTT,CASGYALGTNTEAFF
TRBV27,TRBJ2-1,14,NA,NA,TGTGCCAGCAGTTCTGGGCCGGCCTACAATGAGCAGTTCTTC,CASSSGPAYNEQFF
TRBV7-3,TRBJ2-1,19,NA,NA,TGTGCCAGCAGCCCATTAACCCTTATAGCATCGAGCTCCTACAATGAGCAGTTCTTC,CASSPLTLIASSSYNEQFF
TRBV4-1,TRBJ2-7,15,NA,TRBD2,TGCGCCAGCAGCCAAACGACTAGCGGTCCCTACGAGCAGTACTTC,CASSQTTSGPYEQYF
TRBV5-4,TRBJ2-3,13,NA,NA,TGTGCCAGCAGGGGGGCAGGGACCGATACGCAGTATTTT,CASRGAGTDTQYF
TRBV19,TRBJ2-7,14,NA,NA,TGTGCCAGTAGTATGCCAGGGGACACCTACGAGCAGTACTTC,CASSMPGDTYEQYF
TRBV19,TRBJ1-1,13,NA,NA,TGTGCCAGTAGTGCGACAGTGAACACTGAAGCTTTCTTT,CASSATVNTEAFF
TRBV27,TRBJ2-1,13,NA,TRBD2,TGTGCCAGCAGTCCTAGCGGGATCAGTGAGCAGTTCTTC,CASSPSGISEQFF
TRBV4-1,TRBJ1-4,15,NA,TRBD1,TGCGCCAGCAGCCTAGGCAGGGGGACCGGTGAAAAACTGTTTTTT,CASSLGRGTGEKLFF
TRBV28,TRBJ2-7,13,NA,TRBD1,TGTGCCAGCAGTTTCTTACAGGGGGGCGAGCAGTACTTC,CASSFLQGGEQYF
TRBV6-2/TRBV6-3,TRBJ1-2,14,NA,TRBD1,TGTGCCAGCAGTTACTTGGGACAGGGGAATGGCTACACCTTC,CASSYLGQGNGYTF
TRBV9,TRBJ2-1,15,NA,NA,TGTGCCAGCAGCGTAGTCGGTAGTCATTACAATGAGCAGTTCTTC,CASSVVGSHYNEQFF
TRBV28,TRBJ2-7,11,NA,NA,TGTGCCAGCAGCAAACAGGGCGAGCAGTACTTC,CASSKQGEQYF
TRBV20-1,TRBJ1-2,13,few,TRBD1,TGCAGTGCTAGTGGGGACAGTGATTATGGCTACACCTTC,CSASGDSDYGYTF
TRBV30,TRBJ2-7,13,NA,NA,TGTGCCTGGAGGGAGGGAGTGGCCTACGAGCAGTACTTC,CAWREGVAYEQYF
TRBV27,TRBJ2-1,14,NA,TRBD2,TGTGCCAGCAGTTTTACTAGCGGAGACAATGAGCAGTTCTTC,CASSFTSGDNEQFF
TRBV5-1,TRBJ2-2,15,few,NA,TGCGCCAGCAAAGACTACCTCGCGAACACCGGGGAGCTGTTTTTT,CASKDYLANTGELFF
TRBV2,TRBJ2-7,12,NA,NA,TGTGCCGGCGGGGACTCCCTCTACGAGCAGTACTTC,CAGGDSLYEQYF
TRBV29-1,TRBJ2-2,15,NA,TRBD2,TGCAGCGTTGCGCTAGCGGGAGGTGGAACCGGGGAGCTGTTTTTT,CSVALAGGGTGELFF
TRBV3-1/TRBV3-2,TRBJ2-2,15,many,NA,TGTGCCAGCAGCCCGCAACAGGGATACACCGGGGAGCTGTTTTTT,CASSPQQGYTGELFF
TRBV11-2,TRBJ2-2,15,NA,NA,TGTGCCAGCAGCTTGTCTAATAGCCCCCCCGGGGAGCTGTTTTTT,CASSLSNSPPGELFF
TRBV19,TRBJ1-2,14,NA,NA,TGTGCCAGTAGGTGGGCAGCTCCTAACTATGGCTACACCTTC,CASRWAAPNYGYTF
TRBV7-9,TRBJ2-7,13,NA,TRBD2,TGTGCCAGCAGCTTTAAGCGGGAGGACGAGCAGTACTTC,CASSFKREDEQYF
TRBV6-1,TRBJ2-7,14,NA,NA,TGTGCCAGCAGTGACAGCGCGATGGGCTACGAGCAGTACTTC,CASSDSAMGYEQYF
TRBV7-3,TRBJ1-1,18,NA,TRBD1,TGTGCCAGCAGCTTATCCCCACAGGGGGTCCTTCTGAACACTGAAGCTTTCTTT,CASSLSPQGVLLNTEAFF
TRBV28,TRBJ2-3,17,NA,TRBD2,TGTGCCAGCAGTTGGGGACTAGCGGGAGGGCTGGGAGATACGCAGTATTTT,CASSWGLAGGLGDTQYF
TRBV7-6,TRBJ2-2,17,NA,NA,TGTGCCAGCAGCTTAGAGGTTAGCTCTTCGAACACCGGGGAGCTGTTTTTT,CASSLEVSSSNTGELFF